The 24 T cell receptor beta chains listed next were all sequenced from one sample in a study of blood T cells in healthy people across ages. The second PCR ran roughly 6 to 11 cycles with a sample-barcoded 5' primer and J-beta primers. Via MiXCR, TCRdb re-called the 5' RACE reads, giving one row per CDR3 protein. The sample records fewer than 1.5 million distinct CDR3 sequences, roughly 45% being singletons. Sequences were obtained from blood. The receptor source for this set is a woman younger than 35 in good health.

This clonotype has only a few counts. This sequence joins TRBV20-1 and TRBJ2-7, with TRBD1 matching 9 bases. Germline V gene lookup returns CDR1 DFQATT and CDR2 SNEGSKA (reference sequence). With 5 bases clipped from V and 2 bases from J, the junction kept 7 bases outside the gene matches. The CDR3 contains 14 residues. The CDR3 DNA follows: TGCAGTGCTCGACAGGGGGAAGATACCTACGAGCAGTACTTC. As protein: CSARQGEDTYEQYF.

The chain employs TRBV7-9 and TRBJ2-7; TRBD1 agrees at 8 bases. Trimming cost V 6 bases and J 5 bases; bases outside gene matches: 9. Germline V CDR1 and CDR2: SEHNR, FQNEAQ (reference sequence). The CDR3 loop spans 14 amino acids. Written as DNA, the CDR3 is TGTGCCAGCAGGCCGGGGATCAGGGGGCACGAGCAGTACTTC. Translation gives CASRPGIRGHEQYF.

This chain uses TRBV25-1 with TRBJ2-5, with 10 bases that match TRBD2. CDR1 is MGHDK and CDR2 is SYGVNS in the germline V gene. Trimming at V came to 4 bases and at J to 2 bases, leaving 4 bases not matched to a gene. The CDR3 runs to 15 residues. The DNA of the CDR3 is TGTGCCAGCAGTGGTGAGCGGGGGGGACAAGAGACCCAGTACTTC. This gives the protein CASSGERGGQETQYF.

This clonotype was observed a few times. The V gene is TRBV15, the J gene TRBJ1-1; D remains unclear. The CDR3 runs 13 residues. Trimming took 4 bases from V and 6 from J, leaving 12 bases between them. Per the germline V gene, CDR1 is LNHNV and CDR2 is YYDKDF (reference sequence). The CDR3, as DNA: TGTGCCACCAGCACTAGCAGCGGCTCTGAAGCTTTCTTT. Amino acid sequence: CATSTSSGSEAFF. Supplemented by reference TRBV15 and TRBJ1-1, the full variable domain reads DAMVIQNPRYQVTQFGKPVTLSCSQTLNHNVMYWYQQKSSQAPKLLFHYYDKDFNNEADTPDNFQSRRPNTSFCFLDIRSPGLGDTAMYLCATSTSSGSEAFFGQGTRLTVV.

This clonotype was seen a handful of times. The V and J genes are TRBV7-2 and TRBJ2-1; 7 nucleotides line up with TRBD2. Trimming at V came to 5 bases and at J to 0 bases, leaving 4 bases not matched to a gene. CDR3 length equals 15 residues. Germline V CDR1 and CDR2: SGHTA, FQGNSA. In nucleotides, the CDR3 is TGTGCCAGCAGCCCCACTAGCGACTCCTACAATGAGCAGTTCTTC. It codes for CASSPTSDSYNEQFF.

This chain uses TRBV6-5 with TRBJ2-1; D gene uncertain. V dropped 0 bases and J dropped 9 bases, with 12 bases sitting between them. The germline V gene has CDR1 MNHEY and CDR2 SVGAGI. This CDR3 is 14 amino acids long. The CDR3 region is CASSYSRVVGEQFF. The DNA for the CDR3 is TGTGCCAGCAGTTACTCCCGAGTGGTGGGTGAGCAGTTCTTC.

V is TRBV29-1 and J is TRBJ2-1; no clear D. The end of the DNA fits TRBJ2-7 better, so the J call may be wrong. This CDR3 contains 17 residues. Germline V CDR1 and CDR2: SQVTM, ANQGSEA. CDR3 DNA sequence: TGCAGCGTTGAAGGAGTCTTACGCGGAGCAACCTACAATGAGCAGTACTTC. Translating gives CSVEGVLRGATYNEQYF.

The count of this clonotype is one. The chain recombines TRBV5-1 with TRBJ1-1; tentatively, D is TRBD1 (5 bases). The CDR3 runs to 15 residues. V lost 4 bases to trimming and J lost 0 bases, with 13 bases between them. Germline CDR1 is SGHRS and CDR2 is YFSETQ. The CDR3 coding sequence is TGCGCCAGCAGCAGAAAGTTGGACATGAACACTGAAGCTTTCTTT. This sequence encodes CASSRKLDMNTEAFF. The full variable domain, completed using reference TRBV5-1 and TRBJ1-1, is KAGVTQTPRYLIKTRGQQVTLSCSPISGHRSVSWYQQTPGQGLQFLFEYFSETQRNKGNFPGRFSGRQFSNSRSEMNVSTLELGDSALYLCASSRKLDMNTEAFFGQGTRLTVV.

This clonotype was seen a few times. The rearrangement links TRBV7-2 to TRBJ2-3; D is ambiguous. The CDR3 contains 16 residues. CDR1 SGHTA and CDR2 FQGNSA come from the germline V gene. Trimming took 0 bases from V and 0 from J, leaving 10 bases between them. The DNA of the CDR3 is TGTGCCAGCAGCTTAGCGCCCGCAGCTAGCACAGATACGCAGTATTTT. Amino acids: CASSLAPAASTDTQYF.

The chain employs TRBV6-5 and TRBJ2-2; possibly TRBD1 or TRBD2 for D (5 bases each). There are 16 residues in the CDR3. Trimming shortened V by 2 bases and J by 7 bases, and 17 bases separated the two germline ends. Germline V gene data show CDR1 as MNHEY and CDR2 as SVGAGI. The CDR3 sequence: CASSYVLTERGGELFF. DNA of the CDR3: TGTGCCAGCAGTTACGTCTTGACGGAGAGGGGCGGGGAGCTGTTTTTT.

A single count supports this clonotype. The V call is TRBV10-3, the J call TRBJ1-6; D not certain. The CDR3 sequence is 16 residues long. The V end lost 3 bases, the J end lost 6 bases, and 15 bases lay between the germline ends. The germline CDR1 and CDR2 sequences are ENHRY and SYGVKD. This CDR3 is CAISDNPGLGNSPLHF. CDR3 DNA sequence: TGTGCCATCAGTGATAATCCGGGCCTGGGTAATTCACCCCTCCACTTT.

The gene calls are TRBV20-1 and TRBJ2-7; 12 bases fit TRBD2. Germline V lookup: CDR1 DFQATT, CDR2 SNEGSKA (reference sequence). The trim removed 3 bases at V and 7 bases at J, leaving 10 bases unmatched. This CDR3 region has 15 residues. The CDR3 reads CSASSTSGGYNEQYF. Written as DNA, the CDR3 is TGCAGTGCTAGTTCCACTAGCGGGGGGTACAATGAGCAGTACTTC.

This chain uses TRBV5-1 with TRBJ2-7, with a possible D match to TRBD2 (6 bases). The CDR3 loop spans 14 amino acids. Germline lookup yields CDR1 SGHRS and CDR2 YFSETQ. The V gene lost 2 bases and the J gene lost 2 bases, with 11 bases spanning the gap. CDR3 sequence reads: CASSFGSATYEQYF. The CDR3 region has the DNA TGCGCCAGCAGCTTCGGGAGTGCCACCTACGAGCAGTACTTC.

CDR3 DNA: TGCAGTGCCCCACAGGGAACGAACACTGAAGCTTTCTTT. Residues: CSAPQGTNTEAFF. The chain joins TRBV20-1 to TRBJ1-1, with D possibly being TRBD1 (6 bases). From germline, CDR1 is DFQATT and CDR2 SNEGSKA (reference sequence). The V end was cut by 6 bases, the J end by 1 base, with 12 bases between. This CDR3 has 13 residues.

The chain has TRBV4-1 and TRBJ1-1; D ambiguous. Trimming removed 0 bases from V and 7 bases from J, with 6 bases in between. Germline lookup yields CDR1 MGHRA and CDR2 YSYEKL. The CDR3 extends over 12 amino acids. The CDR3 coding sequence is TGCGCCAGCAGCCAAGAAGCAGGTGAAGCTTTCTTT. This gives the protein CASSQEAGEAFF.

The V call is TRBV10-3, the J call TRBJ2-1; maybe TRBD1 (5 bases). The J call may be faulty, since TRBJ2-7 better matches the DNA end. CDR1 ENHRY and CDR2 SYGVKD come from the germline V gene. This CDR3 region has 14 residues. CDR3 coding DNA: TGTGCCATAGGGGCGGCGAGCTCCTACAATGAGCAGTACTTC. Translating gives CAIGAASSYNEQYF.

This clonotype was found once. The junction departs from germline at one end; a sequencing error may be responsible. The CDR3 DNA reads TGCGCCAGCAGCTTGACGGAGACCCGGTACTTC. It is translated as CASSLTETRYF. The V gene is TRBV5-1, the J gene TRBJ2-5, with D unresolved. The germline CDR1 and CDR2 sequences are SGHRS and YFSETQ. The CDR3 contains 11 residues.

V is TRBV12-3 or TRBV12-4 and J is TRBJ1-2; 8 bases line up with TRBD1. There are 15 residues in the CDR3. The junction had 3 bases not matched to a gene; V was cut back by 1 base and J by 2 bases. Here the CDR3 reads CASSLVRTGNYGYTF. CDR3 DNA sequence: TGTGCCAGCAGTTTAGTGCGGACAGGGAACTATGGCTACACCTTC.

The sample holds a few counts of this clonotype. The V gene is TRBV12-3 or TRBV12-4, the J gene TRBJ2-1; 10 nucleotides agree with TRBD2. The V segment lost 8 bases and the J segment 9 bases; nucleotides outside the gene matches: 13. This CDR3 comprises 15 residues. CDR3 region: CASASSGRASSEQFF. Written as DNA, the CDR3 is TGTGCCAGCGCTTCGAGCGGGAGGGCCTCCAGTGAGCAGTTCTTC.

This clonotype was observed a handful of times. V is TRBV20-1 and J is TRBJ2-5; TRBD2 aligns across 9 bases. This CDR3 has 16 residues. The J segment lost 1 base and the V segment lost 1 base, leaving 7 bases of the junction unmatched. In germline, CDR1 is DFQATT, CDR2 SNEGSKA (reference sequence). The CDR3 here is CSARGGSGGPQETQYF. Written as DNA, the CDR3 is TGCAGTGCTAGAGGAGGAAGCGGGGGGCCCCAAGAGACCCAGTACTTC.

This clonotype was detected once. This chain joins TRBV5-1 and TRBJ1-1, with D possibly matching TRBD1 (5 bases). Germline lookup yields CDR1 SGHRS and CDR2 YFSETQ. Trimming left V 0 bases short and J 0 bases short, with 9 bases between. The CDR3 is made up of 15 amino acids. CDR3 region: CASSLERGLNTEAFF. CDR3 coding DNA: TGCGCCAGCAGCTTGGAGAGGGGCCTGAACACTGAAGCTTTCTTT.

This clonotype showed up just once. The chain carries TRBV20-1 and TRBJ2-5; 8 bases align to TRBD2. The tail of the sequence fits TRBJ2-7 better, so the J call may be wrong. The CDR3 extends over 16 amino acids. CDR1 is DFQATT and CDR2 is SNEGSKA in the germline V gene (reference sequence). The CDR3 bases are TGCAGTGCTAGAGATCCGGGTAGCGGGGTCGACTACGAGCAGTACTTC. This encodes CSARDPGSGVDYEQYF.

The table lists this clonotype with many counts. CDR3 bases: TGCAGCGTGCTCCCTACAGGGAACTATGGCTACACCTTC. It encodes CSVLPTGNYGYTF. The chain employs TRBV29-1 and TRBJ1-2; tentative D call: TRBD1 (6 bases). Trimming shortened V by 6 bases and J by 2 bases, and 13 bases separated the two germline ends. Per the germline V gene, CDR1 is SQVTM and CDR2 is ANQGSEA. This CDR3 is built from 13 residues.

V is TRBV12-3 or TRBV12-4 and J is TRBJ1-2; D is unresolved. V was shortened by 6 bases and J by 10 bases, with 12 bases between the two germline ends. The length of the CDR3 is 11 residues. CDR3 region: CASSRPPSYTF. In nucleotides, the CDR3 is TGTGCCAGCAGCCGGCCCCCCTCCTACACCTTC.